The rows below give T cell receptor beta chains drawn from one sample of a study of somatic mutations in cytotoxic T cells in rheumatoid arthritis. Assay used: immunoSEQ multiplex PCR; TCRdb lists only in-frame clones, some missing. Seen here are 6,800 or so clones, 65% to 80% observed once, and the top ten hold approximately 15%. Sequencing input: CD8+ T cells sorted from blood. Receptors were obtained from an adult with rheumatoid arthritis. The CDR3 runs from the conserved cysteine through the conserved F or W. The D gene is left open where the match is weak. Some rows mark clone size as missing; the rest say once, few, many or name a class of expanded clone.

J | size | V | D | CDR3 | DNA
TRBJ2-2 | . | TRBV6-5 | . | CASSYSTGELFF | TGTGCCAGCAGTTACTCAACCGGGGAGCTGTTTTTT
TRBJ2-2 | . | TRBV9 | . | CASSVDTGELFF | TGTGCCAGCAGCGTAGACACCGGGGAGCTGTTTTTT
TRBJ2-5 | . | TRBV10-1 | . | CASSENIRETQYF | TGCGCCAGCAGTGAGAATATTCGAGAGACCCAGTACTTC
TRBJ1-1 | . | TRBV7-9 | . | CASSLDRNTEAFF | TGTGCCAGCAGCCTTGACAGGAACACTGAAGCTTTCTTT
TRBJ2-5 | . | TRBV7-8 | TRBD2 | CASSLGSAGGRLKETQYF | TGTGCCAGCAGCTTAGGAAGTGCGGGGGGCCGCCTTAAAGAGACCCAGTACTTC
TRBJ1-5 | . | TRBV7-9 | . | CASSLGEGGNQPQHF | TGTGCCAGCAGCTTAGGAGAGGGGGGTAATCAGCCCCAGCATTTT
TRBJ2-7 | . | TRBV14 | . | CASSQGKPGPREQYF | TGTGCCAGCAGCCAAGGAAAGCCGGGACCTCGGGAGCAGTACTTC
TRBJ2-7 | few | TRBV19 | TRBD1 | CASSWDRGSEQYF | TGTGCCAGTAGTTGGGACAGGGGGTCCGAGCAGTACTTC
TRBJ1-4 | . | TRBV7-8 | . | CASSFGGNRNEKLFF | TGTGCCAGCAGCTTTGGGGGCAACCGAAATGAAAAACTGTTTTTT
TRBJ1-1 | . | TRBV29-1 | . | CSVGRPGKADTEAFF | TGCAGCGTTGGGAGGCCGGGAAAGGCAGACACTGAAGCTTTCTTT
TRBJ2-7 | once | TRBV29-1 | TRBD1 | CSVVRQGYFNEQYF | TGCAGCGTTGTTCGACAGGGTTACTTTAACGAGCAGTACTTC
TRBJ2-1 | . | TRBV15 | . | CATSRDNSDYNEQFF | TGTGCCACCAGCAGAGATAATAGCGACTACAATGAGCAGTTCTTC
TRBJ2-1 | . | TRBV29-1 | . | CSVEERDNEQFF | TGCAGCGTTGAGGAGAGAGACAATGAGCAGTTCTTC
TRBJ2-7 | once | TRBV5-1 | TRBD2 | CASSFYGGGSYEQYF | TGCGCCAGCAGCTTTTACGGGGGGGGCAGCTACGAGCAGTACTTC
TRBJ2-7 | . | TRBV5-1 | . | CASSTGPRTEQYF | TGCGCCAGCAGCACCGGACCGAGAACAGAGCAGTACTTC
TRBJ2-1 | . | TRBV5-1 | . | CASSLGQASYNEQFF | TGCGCCAGCAGCTTGGGACAGGCGTCCTACAATGAGCAGTTCTTC
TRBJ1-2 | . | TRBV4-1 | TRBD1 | CASSQETGQGYGYTF | TGCGCCAGCAGCCAAGAAACGGGACAGGGATATGGCTACACCTTC
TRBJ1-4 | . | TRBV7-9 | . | CASSLAQMGTKLFF | TGTGCCAGCAGCTTAGCGCAGATGGGGACAAAACTGTTTTTT
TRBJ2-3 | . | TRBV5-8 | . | CASSLGIGDTQYF | TGTGCCAGCAGCTTGGGCATAGGAGATACGCAGTATTTT
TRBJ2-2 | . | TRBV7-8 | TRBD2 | CASSKGLGLVGELFF | TGTGCCAGCAGCAAGGGACTAGGGTTGGTCGGGGAGCTGTTTTTT
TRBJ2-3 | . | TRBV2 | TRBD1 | CASSHPRQGAGDTQYF | TGTGCCAGCAGTCACCCTCGACAGGGGGCGGGGGATACGCAGTATTTT
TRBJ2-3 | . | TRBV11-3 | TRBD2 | CASSPRRGGTDTQYF | TGTGCCAGCAGCCCCCGTCGCGGGGGGACAGATACGCAGTATTTT
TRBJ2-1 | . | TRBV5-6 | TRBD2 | CASSLGRGVNEQFF | TGTGCCAGCAGCTTGGGGCGGGGGGTAAATGAGCAGTTCTTC
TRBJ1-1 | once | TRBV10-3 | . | CAVSGALDTEAFF | TGTGCCGTCTCAGGGGCTTTGGACACTGAAGCTTTCTTT
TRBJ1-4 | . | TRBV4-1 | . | CASSPPGPRDEKLFF | TGCGCCAGCAGCCCTCCAGGGCCCCGGGATGAAAAACTGTTTTTT
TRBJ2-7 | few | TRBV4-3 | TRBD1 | CASSHSATGEIYEQYF | TGCGCCAGCAGCCATTCGGCGACAGGGGAGATTTACGAGCAGTACTTC
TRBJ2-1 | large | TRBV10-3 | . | CAISVGNEQFF | TGTGCCATCAGTGTAGGAAATGAGCAGTTCTTC
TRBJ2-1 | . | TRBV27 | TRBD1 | CASSLTRTGFGNEQFF | TGTGCCAGCAGTTTGACAAGGACAGGGTTCGGCAATGAGCAGTTCTTC
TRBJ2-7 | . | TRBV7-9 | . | CASSTYTYEQYF | TGTGCCAGCAGCACTTACACCTACGAGCAGTACTTC
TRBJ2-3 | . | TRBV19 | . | CASSIEKGRLTDTQYF | TGTGCCAGTAGTATAGAAAAGGGAAGGCTAACAGATACGCAGTATTTT
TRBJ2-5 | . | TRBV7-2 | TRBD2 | CASSLGGGPQETQYF | TGTGCCAGCAGCTTGGGCGGGGGGCCCCAAGAGACCCAGTACTTC
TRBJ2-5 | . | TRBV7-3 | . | CASSPSIRPRPRETQYF | TGTGCCAGCAGCCCCTCAATCCGCCCCCGCCCTCGTGAGACCCAGTACTTC
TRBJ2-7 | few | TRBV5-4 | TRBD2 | CASSHPGTTSSYEQYF | TGTGCCAGCAGCCATCCCGGGACTACCAGCTCCTACGAGCAGTACTTC
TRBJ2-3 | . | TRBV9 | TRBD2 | CASSVLAGGRDTQYF | TGTGCCAGCAGCGTGCTAGCGGGGGGGCGTGATACGCAGTATTTT
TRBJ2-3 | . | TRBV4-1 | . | CASSPRGPGTDTQYF | TGCGCCAGCAGCCCCCGGGGGCCCGGCACAGATACGCAGTATTTT
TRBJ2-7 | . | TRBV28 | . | CASSLLGYEQYF | TGTGCCAGCAGTTTATTGGGGTACGAGCAGTACTTC
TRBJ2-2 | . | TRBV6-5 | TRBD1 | CASRLDRTGGELFF | TGTGCCAGCAGACTGGACAGGACTGGCGGGGAGCTGTTTTTT
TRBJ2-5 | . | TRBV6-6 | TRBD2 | CASSTSGGQETQYF | TGTGCCAGTTCGACTAGCGGGGGCCAAGAGACCCAGTACTTC
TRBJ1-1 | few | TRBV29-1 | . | CSVGLGGTAFF | TGCAGCGTTGGGTTGGGGGGTACGGCTTTCTTT
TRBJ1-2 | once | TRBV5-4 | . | CASSNRGAGSGYTF | TGTGCCAGCTCCAATCGCGGGGCAGGTTCTGGCTACACCTTC
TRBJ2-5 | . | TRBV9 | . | CASSVGDTQETQYF | TGTGCCAGCAGCGTAGGAGACACACAAGAGACCCAGTACTTC
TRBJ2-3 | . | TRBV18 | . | CASSGVASTDTQYF | TGTGCCAGCTCGGGAGTGGCTAGCACAGATACGCAGTATTTT
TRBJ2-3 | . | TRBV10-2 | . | CASSESADTQYF | TGCGCCAGCAGTGAATCTGCGGATACGCAGTATTTT